This T cell receptor (beta chain) was found in a study of shared clonotypes between healthy human individuals. General study points: Clonotype sharing among donors was thought likely to change with sequencing depth. On the whole, naive subsets had larger estimated richness than memory subsets had.

The table lists this clone with a few counts. The antigen is not known. Here immunoSEQ multiplex PCR was the method, and the copy in TCRdb shows in-frame clones only, minus some. Of 950,000 to 1,200,000 clones listed, 70% to 80% were seen once; the top ten hold roughly 0.82%. Each of the donors was a healthy adult who was HIV-negative and had not had a recent acute infection or vaccination. Germline V gene lookup returns CDR1 SSHAT and CDR2 FNYEAQ (reference sequence). With 1 base removed from V and 4 bases from J, the gap between germline ends came to 13 bases. CDR3 length equals 15 residues. The sequenced sample consisted of memory CD4+ T cells from PBMCs. The subset is: CD45RA-negative fraction. This TCR was recovered from a young man in good health. Some clones in this sample may be carry-over from other donors' samples. The chain carries TRBV7-7 and TRBJ2-5; maybe TRBD1 (5 bases). CDR3 sequence reads: CASSLGQGGLETQYF. Written as DNA, the CDR3 is TGTGCCAGCAGCTTAGGGCAGGGTGGGCTAGAGACCCAGTACTTC. The full variable domain, completed using reference TRBV7-7 and TRBJ2-5, is GAGVSQSPRYKVTKRGQDVTLRCDPISSHATLYWYQQALGQGPEFLTYFNYEAQPDKSGLPSDRFSAERPEGSISTLTIQRTEQRDSAMYRCASSLGQGGLETQYFGPGTRLLVL.